Below, one T cell receptor (beta chain) is given with its context. These data belong to a study of blood T cell repertoires in COVID-19. About the research overall: COVID-19 samples from acute and convalescent phases originated in the United States, Italy and Spain. The cDNA or gDNA used as material had been derived from T cells, B-cell-depleted T cells, or PBMCs.

V dropped 6 bases and J dropped 8; count of bases not matched to a gene: 7. Germline loops: CDR1 LGHDT, CDR2 YNNKEL (reference sequence). There are 15 residues in the CDR3. Original methodology: Amplification from reference gene primers served as the basis for estimated nucleated cell counts. Sequencing was performed with immunoSEQ multiplex PCR; in TCRdb, only in-frame clones are kept and a portion is missing. V and J calls and clone size come straight from that table; D and trimming were deduced from the DNA. This sample has 100,000 to 130,000 clones, with 80% to 85% found just once. Specimen: peripheral blood. This sequence joins TRBV3-1 (or the pseudogene TRBV3-2) and TRBJ2-1; 13 bases line up with TRBD2. The sequence was collected from a human donor in a cohort sampled during active COVID-19. The CDR3 sequence is CASSGGLAGAYEQFF. The CDR3 DNA follows: TGTGCCAGCAGTGGAGGACTAGCGGGAGCATATGAGCAGTTCTTC.